Presented here are 13 T cell receptor beta chains from one specimen sequenced in a study of blood T cell repertoires in COVID-19. The data were produced by immunoSEQ multiplex PCR, yet TCRdb's version contains in-frame clones alone and is incomplete. The sample has about 35,000 clones, 80% to 90% seen once; the top ten hold roughly two fifths. Material: peripheral blood. These TCRs come from a human donor in a cohort sampled during active COVID-19.

Only a few counts were recorded for this clone. This rearrangement joins TRBV4-1 to TRBJ2-2; weak D call: TRBD1 (6 bases). The CDR3 has 15 amino acids. The ends were cut back, 1 base at V and 6 bases at J, with 12 bases in the middle. The germline V gene encodes CDR1 MGHRA and CDR2 YSYEKL. The CDR3 DNA follows: TGCGCCAGCAGCCAAGTTGGGACATTGCCCGGGGAGCTGTTTTTT. It specifies CASSQVGTLPGELFF.

This clone was counted once. The rearrangement joins TRBV18 to TRBJ2-1; D not certain. CDR3 length equals 13 residues. V was clipped by 3 bases and J by 4 bases, with 7 bases between them. In germline, CDR1 is KGHSH, CDR2 LQKENI. The DNA of the CDR3 is TGTGCCAGCTCACCCACAGATTACAATGAGCAGTTCTTC. Protein sequence: CASSPTDYNEQFF. Complete variable domain (other parts from reference TRBV18 and TRBJ2-1): NAGVMQNPRHLVRRRGQEARLRCSPMKGHSHVYWYRQLPEEGLKFMVYLQKENIIDESGMPKERFSAEFPKEGPSILRIQQVVRGDSAAYFCASSPTDYNEQFFGPGTRLTVL.

The chain combines TRBV7-8 with TRBJ2-7; D may be TRBD1 (6 bases). Germline V gene data show CDR1 as SGHVS and CDR2 as FQNEAQ. This CDR3 has 14 residues. V lost 1 base, J lost 1 base, and 8 bases lay in between. The CDR3 protein is CASSLVGASYEQYF. In DNA, the CDR3 is TGTGCCAGCAGCTTAGTGGGGGCATCCTACGAGCAGTACTTC.

The genes are TRBV29-1 and TRBJ2-1, with D perhaps TRBD2 (7 bases). The CDR3 extends over 12 amino acids. V was shortened by 6 bases and J by 8 bases, with 14 bases between the two germline ends. Germline CDR1 reads SQVTM; CDR2 reads ANQGSEA. The CDR3 bases are TGCAGCGTCATGAAGGGGGGGCATGAGCAGTTCTTC. Translating it yields CSVMKGGHEQFF.

This clone was found once. This chain uses TRBV7-8 with TRBJ2-3; TRBD2 might be the D (6 bases). With 5 bases removed from V and 1 base from J, the gap between germline ends came to 13 bases. This CDR3 is 15 amino acids long. The germline CDR1 and CDR2 sequences are SGHVS and FQNEAQ. CDR3 nucleotide sequence: TGTGCCAGCAGCCCGCTTTGGAGGGGCACAGATACGCAGTATTTT. Its translation is CASSPLWRGTDTQYF.

The DNA for the CDR3 is TGTGCCAGCAGCCCTCGGTCCTACGAGCAGTACTTC. Translating it yields CASSPRSYEQYF. The chain has TRBV12-3 or TRBV12-4 and TRBJ2-7, with unresolved D. The CDR3 is made up of 12 amino acids. The V end lost 6 bases, the J end lost 1 base, and 7 bases lay between the germline ends.

In DNA, the CDR3 is TGTGCCAGCACGGGGTCGACTAATGAAAAACTGTTTTTT. Translation gives CASTGSTNEKLFF. The J gene is TRBJ1-4, the V gene TRBV12-3 or TRBV12-4; D gene unclear. Trimming shortened V by 7 bases and J by 2 bases, and 8 bases separated the two germline ends. The CDR3 extends over 13 amino acids.

This chain connects TRBV6-5 to TRBJ2-2; a weak D match, TRBD1 (6 bases). V lost 2 bases and J lost 0, with 7 bases in between. Looked up from germline, CDR1 is MNHEY and CDR2 is SVGAGI. The CDR3 loop spans 15 amino acids. DNA of the CDR3: TGTGCCAGCAGTTACGGGGGCACGAACACCGGGGAGCTGTTTTTT. It translates to CASSYGGTNTGELFF.

This clone was seen ten or more times. The chain uses TRBV19 and TRBJ1-5, with D possibly being TRBD1 (6 bases). The CDR3 is 15 residues long. Germline V gives CDR1 LNHDA, CDR2 SQIVND (reference sequence). Between the trimmed V and J ends, which lost 6 bases and 2 bases, there was a span of 14 bases. In nucleotides, the CDR3 is TGTGCCAGTAGCGGGACAAAGAGTGGCAATCAGCCCCAGCATTTT. Amino acids: CASSGTKSGNQPQHF.

The chain carries TRBV12-5 and TRBJ2-3; D not certain. Looked up from germline, CDR1 is LGHNT and CDR2 is FRNRAP. V gave up 4 bases and J gave up 6 bases, with 17 bases separating them. The CDR3 loop spans 15 amino acids. CDR3 coding DNA: TGTGCTAGTGGTTCCAGCCCCACCCGCAGGGATACGCAGTATTTT. Residues: CASGSSPTRRDTQYF.

The rearrangement joins TRBV11-2 to TRBJ2-5, with D unresolved. The CDR3 length is 12 residues. The V gene's germline CDR1 is SGHAT and CDR2 FQNNGV. The V end was cut by 0 bases, the J end by 4 bases, with 3 bases between. In nucleotides, the CDR3 is TGTGCCAGCAGCTTAGATAGAGAGACCCAGTACTTC. It codes for CASSLDRETQYF.

This sequence joins TRBV7-2 and TRBJ1-4, with 10 nucleotides matching TRBD1. Germline-derived CDR1 and CDR2 are SGHTA and FQGNSA. The CDR3 runs 16 residues. With V trimmed by 3 bases and J by 8 bases, 9 bases remained unmatched. Here the CDR3 reads CASSFSGDRGYEKLFF. The CDR3, as DNA: TGTGCCAGCAGCTTTTCAGGGGACAGGGGATACGAAAAACTGTTTTTT. The full variable domain, its missing parts supplied by reference TRBV7-2 and TRBJ1-4, is GAGVSQSPSNKVTEKGKDVELRCDPISGHTALYWYRQSLGQGLEFLIYFQGNSAPDKSGLPSDRFSAERTGGSVSTLTIQRTQQEDSAVYLCASSFSGDRGYEKLFFGSGTQLSVL.

The chain has TRBV6-1 and TRBJ1-6, with 8 bases that match TRBD1. CDR1 and CDR2 (germline): MNHNS, SASEGT. CDR3 length equals 16 residues. Trimming removed 2 bases from V and 8 bases from J; junction bases left unmatched: 8. CDR3 loop: CASSETTGARDSPLHF. The CDR3 DNA reads TGTGCCAGCAGTGAAACGACAGGGGCTCGAGATTCACCCCTCCACTTT.